The sequence of this TCR beta chain was determined in a study of blood T cell repertoires in COVID-19. Germline V gene lookup returns CDR1 SGHTS and CDR2 YDEGEE. Trimming pared 0 bases from V and 2 bases from J, leaving 7 bases between. There are 14 residues in the CDR3. In the authors' workflow: Amplification of reference gene primers provided the estimated nucleated cell counts. Sequenced by immunoSEQ multiplex PCR; TCRdb stores in-frame clones only, minus some. Clonal size and the V and J genes are those of that table, whereas D and trimming came from the DNA. The table includes 150,000 to 200,000 clones, roughly nine tenths detected once.

The sequencing sample was made of peripheral blood. The TCR was taken from a man aged 18 to 30 with acute or convalescent COVID-19. The chain uses TRBV5-8 and TRBJ2-3; D gene ambiguous. CDR3 sequence: CASSLGQDTDTQYF. In nucleotides, the CDR3 is TGTGCCAGCAGCTTGGGGCAGGACACAGATACGCAGTATTTT.